Detailed here is one T cell receptor (beta chain). These data come from a study of blood T cell repertoires in COVID-19. Whole-study context: Spain, Italy and the United States supplied samples that represented acute and convalescent COVID-19.

The CDR3 is 14 residues long. Germline-derived CDR1 and CDR2 are SNHLY and FYNNEI. V gave up 4 bases and J gave up 2 bases; unmatched junction bases: 3. Data came from immunoSEQ multiplex PCR; TCRdb stores just in-frame clones and leaves some out. The sample lists some 110,000 clones; 86% were seen once. Sequenced sample: peripheral blood. This TCR was sampled from a human donor in a cohort sampled during active COVID-19. The V and J genes are TRBV2 and TRBJ2-3, with 7 bases identical to TRBD1. The DNA of the CDR3 is TGTGCCAGCAGTGGGGACAGTATCACAGATACGCAGTATTTT. This encodes CASSGDSITDTQYF.